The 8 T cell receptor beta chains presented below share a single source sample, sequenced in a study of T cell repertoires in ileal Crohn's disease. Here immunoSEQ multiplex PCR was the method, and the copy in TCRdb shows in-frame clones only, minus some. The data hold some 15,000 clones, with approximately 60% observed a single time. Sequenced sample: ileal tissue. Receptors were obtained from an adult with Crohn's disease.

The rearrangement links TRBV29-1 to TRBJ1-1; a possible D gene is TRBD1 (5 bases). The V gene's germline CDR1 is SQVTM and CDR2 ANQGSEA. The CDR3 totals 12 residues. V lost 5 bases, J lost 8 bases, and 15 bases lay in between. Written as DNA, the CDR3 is TGCAGCGTTAAGGGGATCAGTCAAGAAGCTTTCTTT. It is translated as CSVKGISQEAFF.

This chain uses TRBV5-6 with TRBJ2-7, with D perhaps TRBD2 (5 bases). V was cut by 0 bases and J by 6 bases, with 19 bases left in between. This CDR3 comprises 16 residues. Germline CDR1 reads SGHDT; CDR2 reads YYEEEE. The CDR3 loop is CASSLEVRTGLGEQYF. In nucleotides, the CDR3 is TGTGCCAGCAGCTTGGAGGTCAGGACTGGCCTAGGCGAGCAGTACTTC.

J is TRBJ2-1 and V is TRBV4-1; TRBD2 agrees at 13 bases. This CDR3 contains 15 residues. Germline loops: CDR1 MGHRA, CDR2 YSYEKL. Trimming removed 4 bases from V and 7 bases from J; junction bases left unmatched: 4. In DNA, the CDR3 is TGCGCCAGCAGCCCCATGACTAGCGGGAGGAATGAGCAGTTCTTC. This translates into CASSPMTSGRNEQFF.

Here the CDR3 reads CASSLLLAGDGNEQFF. The CDR3 nucleotides read TGCGCCAGCAGCCTTTTGCTAGCGGGAGATGGCAATGAGCAGTTCTTC. V gene TRBV5-1 combines with J gene TRBJ2-1; 10 nucleotides align to TRBD2. The CDR3 length is 16 residues. V was pared by 4 bases and J by 6 bases, with 10 bases of the junction left unmatched. Germline V gene data show CDR1 as SGHRS and CDR2 as YFSETQ.

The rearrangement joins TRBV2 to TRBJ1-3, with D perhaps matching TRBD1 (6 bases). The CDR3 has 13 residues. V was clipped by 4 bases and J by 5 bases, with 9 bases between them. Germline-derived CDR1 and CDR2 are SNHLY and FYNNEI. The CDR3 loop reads CASSGTARNTIYF. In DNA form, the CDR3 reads TGTGCCAGCAGTGGGACAGCCCGAAACACCATATATTTT. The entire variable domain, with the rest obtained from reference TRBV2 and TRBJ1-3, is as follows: EPEVTQTPSHQVTQMGQEVILRCVPISNHLYFYWYRQILGQKVEFLVSFYNNEISEKSEIFDDQFSVERPDGSNFTLKIRSTKLEDSAMYFCASSGTARNTIYFGEGSWLTVV.

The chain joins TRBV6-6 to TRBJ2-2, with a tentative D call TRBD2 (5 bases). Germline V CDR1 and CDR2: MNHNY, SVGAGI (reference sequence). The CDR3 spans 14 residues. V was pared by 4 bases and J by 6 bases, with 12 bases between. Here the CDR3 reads CASSSTAEAGELFF. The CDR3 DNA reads TGTGCCAGCAGTTCAACCGCGGAGGCCGGGGAGCTGTTTTTT.

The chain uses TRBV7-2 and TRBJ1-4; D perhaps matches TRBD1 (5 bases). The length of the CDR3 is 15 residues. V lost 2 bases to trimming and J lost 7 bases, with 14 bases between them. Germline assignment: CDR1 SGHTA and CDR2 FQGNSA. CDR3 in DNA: TGTGCCAGCAGCTTATCTCAGGGCGGCGGTGAAAAACTGTTTTTT. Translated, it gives CASSLSQGGGEKLFF.

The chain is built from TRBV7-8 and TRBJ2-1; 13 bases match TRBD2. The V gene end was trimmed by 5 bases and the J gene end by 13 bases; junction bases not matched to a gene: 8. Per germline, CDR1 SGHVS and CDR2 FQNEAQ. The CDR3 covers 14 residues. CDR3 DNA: TGTGCCAGCAGCCCCGGGACTAGCGGGACAAGTCAGTTCTTC. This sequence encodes CASSPGTSGTSQFF.